The 32 T cell receptor beta chains below were found in one sample sequenced in a study of T cells in Graves' hyperthyroidism and ophthalmopathy. Researchers amplified the TCR beta CDR3 regions from RNA transcripts. In the first-round RT-PCR of the TCR CDR3, the HTBI primer set was used. TCRdb called the multiplex PCR reads again in MiXCR, with one record for every CDR3 protein. Here the sample spans approximately 430,000 distinct CDR3 sequences, approximately 15% being singletons. Material for sequencing was blood. These receptors all come from a woman under 30 with Graves' hyperthyroidism.

This clonotype appeared many times. V and J are TRBV20-1 and TRBJ2-7; TRBD2 matches at 7 bases. Unmatched junction bases numbered 10, after V lost 6 bases and J lost 2 bases. In germline, CDR1 is DFQATT, CDR2 SNEGSKA (reference sequence). This CDR3 is built from 14 residues. The chain's CDR3 is CSAPSGTTTYEQYF. The DNA for the CDR3 is TGCAGTGCCCCCTCAGGGACTACCACCTACGAGCAGTACTTC.

This clonotype showed up many times. This chain links TRBV18 with TRBJ2-7; 9 positions agree with TRBD1. The CDR3 runs to 19 residues. Germline V gene lookup returns CDR1 KGHSH and CDR2 LQKENI. V lost 2 bases and J lost 0; bases outside the gene matches: 14. The CDR3 nucleotides read TGTGCCAGCTCACCATTGCACGGACAGGGGACTACCTCCTCCTACGAGCAGTACTTC. Translated: CASSPLHGQGTTSSYEQYF.

This clonotype was detected many times. This rearrangement joins TRBV7-9 to TRBJ2-1, with 7 bases matching TRBD2. Germline V CDR1 and CDR2: SEHNR, FQNEAQ (reference sequence). With 5 bases clipped from V and 5 bases from J, the junction kept 6 bases outside the gene matches. This CDR3 is 14 amino acids long. CDR3 in amino acids: CASSLGGSHNEQFF. In DNA, the CDR3 is TGTGCCAGCAGCCTGGGGGGGTCCCACAATGAGCAGTTCTTC.

Many counts were recorded for this clonotype. The chain recombines TRBV12-3 or TRBV12-4 with TRBJ2-7; D unresolved. Deletions cut 5 bases from V and 0 bases from J, with 5 bases between. The length of the CDR3 is 12 residues. This CDR3 is CASSPHSYEQYF. The CDR3 DNA reads TGTGCCAGCAGTCCCCACTCCTACGAGCAGTACTTC.

This clonotype was observed at least ten times. DNA of the CDR3: TGTGCCAGCAGTTTACGGGGGACAGGAGTCGTCACTGAAGCTTTCTTT. It is translated as CASSLRGTGVVTEAFF. This chain connects TRBV12-3 or TRBV12-4 to TRBJ1-1, with 8 bases aligning to TRBD1. The CDR3 extends over 16 amino acids. Trimming cost V 2 bases and J 4 bases; bases outside gene matches: 9.

Ten or more counts support this clonotype. This chain joins TRBV7-9 and TRBJ2-7; 9 nucleotides agree with TRBD2. The CDR3 contains 19 residues. Germline V CDR1 and CDR2: SEHNR, FQNEAQ (reference sequence). The V segment lost 1 base and the J segment 6 bases; nucleotides outside the gene matches: 19. CDR3 sequence reads: CASSLGGGGLAGRTIEQYF. CDR3 nucleotides: TGTGCCAGCAGCTTAGGCGGGGGGGGACTAGCCGGAAGGACGATCGAGCAGTACTTC. Drawing the rest from reference TRBV7-9 and TRBJ2-7, the complete variable domain is DTGVSQNPRHKITKRGQNVTFRCDPISEHNRLYWYRQTLGQGPEFLTYFQNEAQLEKSRLLSDRFSAERPKGSFSTLEIQRTEQGDSAMYLCASSLGGGGLAGRTIEQYFGPGTRLTVT.

This clonotype was detected ten times or more. The chain combines TRBV7-2 with TRBJ2-1, with D maybe TRBD1 (5 bases). Germline CDR1 is SGHTA and CDR2 is FQGNSA. The CDR3 length is 17 residues. With 0 bases removed from V and 0 bases from J, the gap between germline ends came to 12 bases. The CDR3 here is CASSLAEDISSYNEQFF. The CDR3 DNA reads as TGTGCCAGCAGCTTAGCCGAGGACATCAGCTCCTACAATGAGCAGTTCTTC.

This clonotype has a count of ten or more. The chain recombines TRBV6-5 with TRBJ2-7, with D perhaps matching TRBD1 (5 bases). Trimming cost V 2 bases and J 2 bases, with 13 bases left between them. The CDR3 sequence is 15 residues long. Germline V gives CDR1 MNHEY, CDR2 SVGAGI. In DNA form, the CDR3 reads TGTGCCAGCAGTTACGCTCGACAGTACCCCTACGAGCAGTACTTC. Residues: CASSYARQYPYEQYF.

This chain links TRBV4-1 with TRBJ2-2; TRBD2 agrees at 7 bases. There are 15 residues in the CDR3. The germline CDR1 and CDR2 sequences are MGHRA and YSYEKL. Trimming took 1 base from V and 8 from J; bases not matched to a gene: 7. In DNA form, the CDR3 reads TGCGCCAGCAGCCAAGCCCTTGGGCGGGGGGGGGAGCTGTTTTTT. It is translated as CASSQALGRGGELFF.

The rearrangement joins TRBV9 to TRBJ1-1; D is perhaps TRBD1 (5 bases). CDR3 length: 12 amino acids. Trimming removed 0 bases from V and 8 bases from J, with 8 bases in between. The germline gives CDR1 SGDLS, CDR2 YYNGEE. The CDR3 nucleotides are TGTGCCAGCAGCGTAGTGGGGGGGGAAGCTTTCTTT. The encoded protein is CASSVVGGEAFF.

The table lists this clonotype with many counts. The chain links TRBV5-1 to TRBJ1-1; no reliable D call. This CDR3 is 12 amino acids long. The V and J ends lost 3 bases and 11 bases respectively, with 14 bases between them. Germline assignment: CDR1 SGHRS and CDR2 YFSETQ. The CDR3 DNA reads as TGCGCCAGCAGCTCAGGAAGGAGGGTGGCTTTCTTT. Protein: CASSSGRRVAFF.

This clonotype was recorded many times. The genes are TRBV2 and TRBJ2-2; maybe TRBD1 (5 bases). Trimming took 6 bases from V and 0 from J, leaving 11 bases between them. The CDR3 covers 15 residues. Germline V gene data show CDR1 as SNHLY and CDR2 as FYNNEI. CDR3 in DNA: TGTGCCAGCAGGGCGACAGTAGCGAACACCGGGGAGCTGTTTTTT. Residues: CASRATVANTGELFF.

This clonotype was picked up many times. The V and J genes are TRBV7-2 and TRBJ1-2; no clear D gene. Per germline, CDR1 SGHTA and CDR2 FQGNSA. The length of the CDR3 is 16 residues. Between the trimmed V and J ends, which lost 5 bases and 1 base, there was a span of 17 bases. CDR3 amino acids: CASSLIPGNHNYGYTF. As DNA, the CDR3 is TGTGCCAGCAGCCTAATACCCGGAAACCATAACTATGGCTACACCTTC.

This clonotype was found many times. This chain uses TRBV20-1 with TRBJ2-7; TRBD2 matches 8 bases. Germline V gives CDR1 DFQATT, CDR2 SNEGSKA (reference sequence). The CDR3 has 13 amino acids. CDR3 region: CSAGSGSFYEQYF. The CDR3 DNA is TGCAGCGCTGGGAGCGGGAGTTTCTACGAGCAGTACTTC.

The rearrangement uses TRBV11-2 and TRBJ2-4, with D tentatively TRBD2 (6 bases). The CDR3 extends over 12 amino acids. With 1 base removed from V and 11 bases from J, the gap between germline ends came to 9 bases. Germline V gene data show CDR1 as SGHAT and CDR2 as FQNNGV. As DNA, the CDR3 is TGTGCCAGCAGCTTAGGGCGGGACCTTCAGTACTTC. Its protein is CASSLGRDLQYF.

This clonotype was seen a handful of times. V usage is TRBV5-1 and J usage is TRBJ2-2; unclear D gene. Germline V CDR1 and CDR2: SGHRS, YFSETQ. The CDR3 sequence is 15 residues long. Deletions cut 0 bases from V and 1 base from J, with 7 bases between. This CDR3 reads CASSLGVLNTGELFF. In nucleotides, the CDR3 is TGCGCCAGCAGCTTGGGGGTCCTGAACACCGGGGAGCTGTTTTTT.

This clonotype came up many times. This rearrangement joins TRBV25-1 to TRBJ1-1; D is unresolved. The germline V gene has CDR1 MGHDK and CDR2 SYGVNS. V lost 3 bases to trimming and J lost 1 base, with 12 bases between them. This CDR3 is built from 15 residues. CDR3: CASSDGRPENTEAFF. The CDR3 DNA sequence: TGTGCCAGCAGTGACGGACGGCCCGAGAACACTGAAGCTTTCTTT. The entire variable domain, with the rest obtained from reference TRBV25-1 and TRBJ1-1, is as follows: EADIYQTPRYLVIGTGKKITLECSQTMGHDKMYWYQQDPGMELHLIHYSYGVNSTEKGDLSSESTVSRIRTEHFPLTLESARPSHTSQYLCASSDGRPENTEAFFGQGTRLTVV.

The rearrangement links TRBV10-3 to TRBJ2-2, with TRBD1 matching over 10 bases. The CDR3 consists of 15 residues. Trimming cost V 4 bases and J 5 bases; bases outside gene matches: 4. Per germline, CDR1 ENHRY and CDR2 SYGVKD. The CDR3 coding sequence is TGTGCCATCAGTGGACAGGGGGCGCGTACCGGGGAGCTGTTTTTT. Encoded protein: CAISGQGARTGELFF.

The chain combines TRBV12-3 or TRBV12-4 with TRBJ1-6, with D unresolved. There are 16 residues in the CDR3. The germline V and J ends were trimmed by 2 bases and 5 bases, with 13 bases remaining between them. The CDR3 reads CASSLIRRRDNSPLHF. The CDR3 DNA reads as TGTGCCAGCAGTTTAATACGCCGACGGGATAATTCACCCCTCCACTTT.

This clonotype was seen repeatedly, ten times or more. V gene TRBV20-1 combines with J gene TRBJ1-2, with 8 bases lining up with TRBD1. Germline V gene lookup returns CDR1 DFQATT and CDR2 SNEGSKA (reference sequence). V shed 5 bases and J 8 bases; nucleotides not matched to a gene: 10. This CDR3 is built from 13 residues. The CDR3 DNA follows: TGCAGTGCTGCCGCGGACAGGGCCTACGGCTACACCTTC. It is translated as CSAAADRAYGYTF.

This clonotype was observed a few times. The chain couples TRBV19 to TRBJ1-5, with TRBD1 matching over 10 bases. Germline lookup yields CDR1 LNHDA and CDR2 SQIVND (reference sequence). The V gene end was trimmed by 4 bases and the J gene end by 0 bases; junction bases not matched to a gene: 9. This CDR3 has 18 residues. Here the CDR3 reads CASSTVTGTGASNQPQHF. CDR3 nucleotide sequence: TGTGCCAGTAGTACCGTGACCGGGACAGGGGCTAGCAATCAGCCCCAGCATTTT.

V and J are TRBV4-2 and TRBJ1-4, with D maybe TRBD1 (5 bases). Germline assignment: CDR1 LGHNA and CDR2 YNFKEQ. The germline V and J ends were trimmed by 3 bases and 0 bases, with 26 bases remaining between them. The CDR3 length is 21 residues. DNA of the CDR3: TGTGCCAGCAGCCAGGTTCCGTTGCAGGGAGGTAGGGCGGCAACTAATGAAAAACTGTTTTTT. Amino acids: CASSQVPLQGGRAATNEKLFF.

This clonotype occurred many times. The chain carries TRBV10-3 and TRBJ1-1, with a possible D match to TRBD1 (5 bases). Germline values: CDR1 ENHRY, CDR2 SYGVKD. V was clipped by 6 bases and J by 10 bases, with 12 bases between them. The length of the CDR3 is 11 residues. The chain's CDR3 is CAIRGDAIAFF. The DNA of the CDR3 is TGTGCCATCAGGGGGGACGCAATAGCTTTCTTT.

This clonotype was seen more than once but under ten times. This chain connects TRBV6-1 to TRBJ2-1, with 11 bases identical to TRBD1. From germline, CDR1 is MNHNS and CDR2 SASEGT. The CDR3 covers 15 residues. V lost 6 bases and J lost 4; bases outside the gene matches: 5. The CDR3 DNA follows: TGTGCCAGCAGGGACAGGGGGCGACCATACAATGAGCAGTTCTTC. Amino acids: CASRDRGRPYNEQFF.

A few counts support this clonotype. The chain links TRBV6-2 or TRBV6-3 to TRBJ2-2; D remains unclear. Germline values: CDR1 MNHEY, CDR2 SVGEGT. V was clipped by 6 bases and J by 5 bases, with 13 bases between them. The CDR3 has 14 residues. Written as DNA, the CDR3 is TGTGCCAGCAGGTGGCAGGCGGTTACCGGGGAGCTGTTTTTT. This sequence encodes CASRWQAVTGELFF.

Ten or more counts support this clonotype. The chain is built from TRBV7-2 and TRBJ1-1, with D possibly matching TRBD1 (6 bases). With 3 bases removed from V and 2 bases from J, the gap between germline ends came to 13 bases. The CDR3 has 15 amino acids. Germline CDR1 and CDR2: SGHTA and FQGNSA. CDR3 amino acids: CASSFFWDTNTEAFF. The CDR3 DNA follows: TGTGCCAGCAGCTTTTTTTGGGACACCAACACTGAAGCTTTCTTT.

There are many counts of this clonotype. The chain employs TRBV2 and TRBJ2-5; 12 bases align to TRBD2. The CDR3 runs 15 residues. Germline lookup yields CDR1 SNHLY and CDR2 FYNNEI. With 11 bases clipped from V and 4 bases from J, the junction kept 11 bases outside the gene matches. CDR3 residues: CAPVTGLAGIETQYF. The CDR3 nucleotides are TGTGCCCCCGTCACCGGACTAGCGGGGATAGAGACCCAGTACTTC.

The CDR3 here is CAISISYEQYF. The CDR3 region has the DNA TGTGCCATCAGTATTTCCTACGAGCAGTACTTC. The rearrangement uses TRBV10-3 and TRBJ2-7; D remains ambiguous. V was clipped by 5 bases and J by 1 base, with 3 bases between them. The V gene's germline CDR1 is ENHRY and CDR2 SYGVKD. The length of the CDR3 is 11 residues.

J is TRBJ1-1 and V is TRBV7-3; TRBD1 matches at 8 bases. Germline CDR1 is SGHTA and CDR2 is FQGTGA. The CDR3 totals 16 residues. The V segment lost 2 bases and the J segment 4 bases; nucleotides outside the gene matches: 9. The CDR3 sequence is CASSLAGGAGGTEAFF. DNA for the CDR3: TGTGCCAGCAGCTTAGCAGGGGGCGCGGGCGGCACTGAAGCTTTCTTT.

This clonotype was recorded at least ten times. The V gene is TRBV6-2 or TRBV6-3, the J gene TRBJ2-3, with D unclear. The CDR3 is 14 residues long. Trimming pared 2 bases from V and 5 bases from J, leaving 11 bases between. Germline V CDR1 and CDR2: MNHEY, SVGEGT. The CDR3 loop is CASSYPSGLDTQYF. The DNA for the CDR3 is TGTGCCAGCAGTTACCCCTCGGGCTTAGATACGCAGTATTTT.

V usage is TRBV19 and J usage is TRBJ2-3; either TRBD1 or TRBD2 may supply D (5 bases each). The germline gives CDR1 LNHDA, CDR2 SQIVND (reference sequence). V lost 2 bases and J 1 base, leaving 10 bases between the germline ends. The CDR3 has 15 residues. CDR3 in amino acids: CASSIPGQGTDTQYF. The CDR3 DNA reads as TGTGCCAGTAGTATACCGGGGCAGGGCACAGATACGCAGTATTTT.

This clonotype was detected ten times or more. J is TRBJ2-1 and V is TRBV2; the D call may be TRBD1 or TRBD2 (5 bases each). There are 16 residues in the CDR3. Looked up from germline, CDR1 is SNHLY and CDR2 is FYNNEI. V lost 5 bases and J lost 6, with 20 bases in between. Here the CDR3 DNA reads TGTGCCAGCAGTACCTACGGGACCAGCCCTGGCAATGAGCAGTTCTTC. Protein product: CASSTYGTSPGNEQFF.